One sample yielded the 30 T cell receptor beta chains listed below, sequenced in a study of PD-1 blockade in classical Hodgkin lymphoma. Noted time point: cycle 4 day 1 (C4D1), after 6 weeks of nivolumab. In every patient, relapse followed autologous stem cell transplantation, while exposure to brentuximab vedotin differed. Assay used: immunoSEQ multiplex PCR; TCRdb lists only in-frame clones, some missing. The table lists 34,000 or so clones, 65% to 85% of them singletons. The sequenced sample was peripheral blood mononuclear cells (PBMCs), obtained before the fourth cycle of nivolumab. The receptors derive from a human donor with classical Hodgkin lymphoma.

V usage is TRBV5-5 and J usage is TRBJ2-1, with unresolved D. With 2 bases removed from V and 0 bases from J, the gap between germline ends came to 9 bases. Germline CDR1 is SGHKS and CDR2 is YYEKEE (reference sequence). This CDR3 has 15 residues. DNA for the CDR3: TGTGCCAGCAGCTTAGAGCCGTACTCCTACAATGAGCAGTTCTTC. It codes for CASSLEPYSYNEQFF.

This chain connects TRBV5-4 to TRBJ1-2, with TRBD1 identical over 10 bases. Germline V lookup: CDR1 SGHNT, CDR2 YYREEE (reference sequence). CDR3 length equals 14 residues. V shed 4 bases and J 4 bases; nucleotides not matched to a gene: 4. CDR3 DNA: TGTGCCAGCAGCGCGGACAGGGGGGCCTATGGCTACACCTTC. As protein: CASSADRGAYGYTF.

This clone was counted a single time. The chain joins TRBV5-1 to TRBJ1-1; D unclear. Trimming took 3 bases from V and 8 from J, leaving 20 bases between them. Per the germline V gene, CDR1 is SGHRS and CDR2 is YFSETQ. The CDR3 has 15 residues. CDR3 residues: CASSWESGLHQEAFF. CDR3 nucleotides: TGCGCCAGCAGCTGGGAATCGGGTTTACATCAGGAAGCTTTCTTT.

This clone was picked up a small number of times. This chain links TRBV11-2 with TRBJ2-1; 9 bases line up with TRBD1. The CDR3 length is 16 residues. Germline V gene data show CDR1 as SGHAT and CDR2 as FQNNGV. V lost 4 bases and J lost 4; bases outside the gene matches: 8. DNA for the CDR3: TGTGCCAGCAGCTATAAACAGGGGGCGCATTACAATGAGCAGTTCTTC. This sequence encodes CASSYKQGAHYNEQFF.

This clone has just one count. CDR3 nucleotide sequence: TGTGCCAGCAGCCTGGACTTCTCGGCCACCTCCTACGAGCAGTACTTC. It codes for CASSLDFSATSYEQYF. The rearrangement joins TRBV7-2 to TRBJ2-7; tentatively, D is TRBD2 (5 bases). This CDR3 contains 16 residues. V lost 5 bases and J 0 bases, leaving 17 bases between the germline ends. CDR1 is SGHTA and CDR2 is FQGNSA in the germline V gene. The complete variable domain, with remaining parts taken from reference TRBV7-2 and TRBJ2-7, reads GAGVSQSPSNKVTEKGKDVELRCDPISGHTALYWYRQSLGQGLEFLIYFQGNSAPDKSGLPSDRFSAERTGGSVSTLTIQRTQQEDSAVYLCASSLDFSATSYEQYFGPGTRLTVT.

This clone is judged medium-sized. Mismatch with germline at one junction end may stem from a read error. The chain has TRBV19 and TRBJ1-5, with D unresolved. The CDR3 runs to 12 residues. Per the germline V gene, CDR1 is LNHDA and CDR2 is SQIVND (reference sequence). The DNA of the CDR3 is TGTGCCAGTAGTCAAGGGAATCGGCCCCAGCATTTT. This gives the protein CASSQGNRPQHF.

The rearrangement links TRBV7-2 to TRBJ2-5, with D tentatively TRBD1 (6 bases). Germline V gene lookup returns CDR1 SGHTA and CDR2 FQGNSA. The CDR3 length is 18 residues. The V end lost 1 base, the J end lost 1 base, and 19 bases lay between the germline ends. The CDR3 reads CASSLGLTYGGPQETQYF. CDR3 coding DNA: TGTGCCAGCAGCTTAGGACTAACTTATGGGGGCCCCCAAGAGACCCAGTACTTC.

The chain couples TRBV28 to TRBJ1-2; D gene ambiguous. V was shortened by 2 bases and J by 8 bases, with 15 bases between the two germline ends. This CDR3 spans 14 amino acids. The germline V gene encodes CDR1 MDHEN and CDR2 SYDVKM. CDR3 sequence reads: CASSLDSTRGGYTF. The CDR3, as DNA: TGTGCCAGCAGTTTAGATTCTACGCGAGGGGGCTACACCTTC.

The chain uses TRBV19 and TRBJ1-5; 9 nucleotides agree with TRBD1. Unmatched junction bases numbered 6, after V lost 8 bases and J lost 1 base. The V gene's germline CDR1 is LNHDA and CDR2 SQIVND (reference sequence). The CDR3 consists of 15 residues. The CDR3 here is CASLTGTGSNQPQHF. CDR3 sequence (DNA): TGTGCCAGTTTAACCGGGACAGGGAGCAATCAGCCCCAGCATTTT. The full variable domain, completed using reference TRBV19 and TRBJ1-5, is DGGITQSPKYLFRKEGQNVTLSCEQNLNHDAMYWYRQDPGQGLRLIYYSQIVNDFQKGDIAEGYSVSREKKESFPLTVTSAQKNPTAFYLCASLTGTGSNQPQHFGDGTRLSIL.

V and J are TRBV6-4 and TRBJ2-3, with 9 bases matching TRBD2. With 3 bases clipped from V and 3 bases from J, the junction kept 4 bases outside the gene matches. Per germline, CDR1 MRHNA and CDR2 SNTAGT. This CDR3 region has 15 residues. The chain's CDR3 is CASSERGGATDTQYF. The CDR3 nucleotides read TGTGCCAGCAGTGAGCGGGGGGGCGCGACAGATACGCAGTATTTT.

This clone is a singleton in its sample. The chain is built from TRBV4-3 and TRBJ2-5; D is possibly TRBD2 (5 bases). Germline assignment: CDR1 LGHNA and CDR2 YSLEER. This CDR3 is built from 16 residues. V was shortened by 1 base and J by 1 base, with 13 bases between the two germline ends. The CDR3: CASSQGLPGLQETQYF. The DNA for the CDR3 is TGCGCCAGCAGCCAAGGCTTACCCGGACTCCAAGAGACCCAGTACTTC.

Remarks on this clone: Other DNA sequences in the same sample also yield this CDR3. V is TRBV4-1 and J is TRBJ1-2, with D maybe TRBD1 (5 bases). Germline values: CDR1 MGHRA, CDR2 YSYEKL. Trimming removed 0 bases from V and 8 bases from J, with 25 bases in between. The CDR3 sequence is 18 residues long. In DNA, the CDR3 is TGCGCCAGCAGCCAAGAAATTCCGGCAGGGAGTCCGAAGGGGGGCTACACCTTC. Protein: CASSQEIPAGSPKGGYTF.

The rearrangement uses TRBV7-6 and TRBJ2-2; possible D gene TRBD2, 6 bases. The CDR3 covers 15 residues. Deletions cut 0 bases from V and 6 bases from J, with 11 bases between. From germline, CDR1 is SGHVS and CDR2 FNYEAQ. In DNA form, the CDR3 reads TGTGCCAGCAGCTTAGCTGGAGGGACGGCCGGGGAGCTGTTTTTT. It encodes CASSLAGGTAGELFF.

This sequence joins TRBV5-6 and TRBJ2-7; D is tentatively TRBD1 or TRBD2 (6 bases each). The ends were cut back, 0 bases at V and 0 bases at J, with 10 bases in the middle. This CDR3 contains 15 residues. CDR1 and CDR2 from the germline V gene are SGHDT and YYEEEE. CDR3 coding DNA: TGTGCCAGCAGCTTGGGACCGGGGGCCTCCTACGAGCAGTACTTC. Its translation: CASSLGPGASYEQYF.

The chain is built from TRBV6-5 and TRBJ2-3, with TRBD2 matching 9 bases. V lost 5 bases and J lost 1; bases outside the gene matches: 1. This CDR3 region has 14 residues. Germline assignment: CDR1 MNHEY and CDR2 SVGAGI. CDR3 sequence (DNA): TGTGCCAGCAGTCGGACTAGCGGCACAGATACGCAGTATTTT. Its protein product is CASSRTSGTDTQYF.

The sample holds a few counts of this clone. J is TRBJ1-1 and V is TRBV5-1; 9 positions match TRBD1. Germline loops: CDR1 SGHRS, CDR2 YFSETQ. With V trimmed by 0 bases and J by 4 bases, 7 bases remained unmatched. This CDR3 comprises 16 residues. The CDR3 loop is CASSLGLQGAGTEAFF. The CDR3 bases are TGCGCCAGCAGCTTGGGCTTACAGGGGGCGGGCACTGAAGCTTTCTTT.

V is TRBV4-2 and J is TRBJ1-2, with D tentatively TRBD1 (5 bases). This CDR3 comprises 13 residues. In germline, CDR1 is LGHNA, CDR2 YNFKEQ. Trimming cost V 0 bases and J 8 bases, with 10 bases left between them. CDR3 loop: CASSQERGLGYTF. The CDR3 DNA reads as TGTGCCAGCAGCCAAGAGCGGGGCCTCGGCTACACCTTC.

This chain links TRBV5-1 with TRBJ2-1; D may correspond to TRBD1 or TRBD2 (5 bases each). The V gene lost 3 bases and the J gene lost 10 bases, with 11 bases spanning the gap. Germline V gives CDR1 SGHRS, CDR2 YFSETQ. CDR3 length: 12 residues. In DNA, the CDR3 is TGCGCCAGCAGCTCCCGTCGGGGCGAGCAGTTCTTC. It codes for CASSSRRGEQFF. Combining the CDR3 with reference TRBV5-1 and TRBJ2-1 gives the whole variable domain KAGVTQTPRYLIKTRGQQVTLSCSPISGHRSVSWYQQTPGQGLQFLFEYFSETQRNKGNFPGRFSGRQFSNSRSEMNVSTLELGDSALYLCASSSRRGEQFFGPGTRLTVL.

The rearrangement links TRBV19 to TRBJ2-2; 9 bases are a match to TRBD2. J lost 0 bases, V lost 0 bases, and 2 bases had no gene match. CDR1 and CDR2 from the germline V gene are LNHDA and SQIVND (reference sequence). CDR3 length equals 17 residues. The CDR3, as DNA: TGTGCCAGTAGTATAGACGGGACTAGCACGAACACCGGGGAGCTGTTTTTT. Protein product: CASSIDGTSTNTGELFF.

The rearrangement links TRBV28 to TRBJ2-7; possibly TRBD2 for D (5 bases). V lost 4 bases and J lost 7, with 14 bases in between. The CDR3 runs 13 residues. CDR1 and CDR2 (germline): MDHEN, SYDVKM. CDR3 sequence: CASSWRSLGEQYF. The CDR3 DNA follows: TGTGCCAGCAGTTGGAGGAGCTTGGGGGAGCAGTACTTC.

The chain recombines TRBV7-2 with TRBJ1-5, with D perhaps TRBD1 (5 bases). Trimming took off 3 bases at V and 0 bases at J, with 12 bases between the two ends. Germline V gene data show CDR1 as SGHTA and CDR2 as FQGNSA. This CDR3 is 16 amino acids long. This CDR3 reads CASSFGHLYSNQPQHF. The CDR3 region has the DNA TGTGCCAGCAGCTTCGGACATCTCTATAGCAATCAGCCCCAGCATTTT.

This chain joins TRBV4-1 and TRBJ1-4; TRBD1 agrees at 9 bases. Germline V gives CDR1 MGHRA, CDR2 YSYEKL. The length of the CDR3 is 16 residues. With 0 bases clipped from V and 6 bases from J, the junction kept 5 bases outside the gene matches. CDR3 nucleotides: TGCGCCAGCAGCCAAGATTCGGGACAGGGCTATGAAAAACTGTTTTTT. Protein product: CASSQDSGQGYEKLFF.

J is TRBJ1-2 and V is TRBV6-6; 9 bases line up with TRBD1. Germline CDR1 reads MNHNY; CDR2 reads SVGAGI (reference sequence). V lost 6 bases to trimming and J lost 1 base; unmatched junction nucleotides: 9. This CDR3 has 16 residues. The DNA for the CDR3 is TGTGCCAGCAGACAAACAGGGGGCACGTTTAACTATGGCTACACCTTC. Translation gives CASRQTGGTFNYGYTF.

The CDR3 DNA reads TGTGCCAGCAGCCCTCCGCAGGGACAGTACAATGAGCAGTTCTTC. Amino acids: CASSPPQGQYNEQFF. J is TRBJ2-1 and V is TRBV7-9; 7 nucleotides line up with TRBD1. V lost 5 bases and J lost 4; bases outside the gene matches: 8. The germline V gene encodes CDR1 SEHNR and CDR2 FQNEAQ (reference sequence). The CDR3 consists of 15 residues.

The J gene is TRBJ1-6, the V gene TRBV7-2; D perhaps matches TRBD1 (6 bases). This CDR3 has 14 residues. The ends were cut back, 3 bases at V and 12 bases at J, with 15 bases in the middle. The germline CDR1 and CDR2 sequences are SGHTA and FQGNSA. CDR3 bases: TGTGCCAGCAGCTTTATCCCAGGGGTTGAACCCCTCCACTTT. This translates into CASSFIPGVEPLHF.

This clone is a singleton in its sample. The V gene is TRBV27, the J gene TRBJ1-4, with D possibly matching TRBD1 (6 bases). Germline V gives CDR1 MNHEY, CDR2 SMNVEV (reference sequence). The CDR3 runs to 13 residues. V was cut by 6 bases and J by 11 bases, with 16 bases left in between. The CDR3 sequence: CASRPPGQRKLFF. CDR3 nucleotide sequence: TGTGCCAGCAGGCCGCCGGGACAACGGAAACTGTTTTTT.

V and J are TRBV7-2 and TRBJ2-7; 11 bases fit TRBD1. The germline gives CDR1 SGHTA, CDR2 FQGNSA. The CDR3 consists of 14 residues. After removal of 7 bases from V and 3 bases from J, the junction contained 5 bases not matched to a gene. This CDR3 is CASTWTGGVYEQYF. Here the CDR3 DNA reads TGTGCCAGCACCTGGACAGGGGGCGTCTACGAGCAGTACTTC.

The gene calls are TRBV28 and TRBJ1-5; D ambiguous. The CDR3 length is 16 residues. V was trimmed by 3 bases and J by 0 bases, leaving 12 bases between them. Germline values: CDR1 MDHEN, CDR2 SYDVKM. This CDR3 is CASSLFSPFSNQPQHF. In DNA form, the CDR3 reads TGTGCCAGCAGTTTGTTCTCCCCCTTTAGCAATCAGCCCCAGCATTTT.

This clone came up once. V gene TRBV9 combines with J gene TRBJ2-1, with D tentatively TRBD1 (6 bases). With 2 bases removed from V and 3 bases from J, the gap between germline ends came to 9 bases. Germline V gives CDR1 SGDLS, CDR2 YYNGEE. The CDR3 runs 14 residues. DNA of the CDR3: TGTGCCAGCAGCGTCGGACAGTACTACAATGAGCAGTTCTTC. Its protein product is CASSVGQYYNEQFF.

This clone has a handful of counts. The chain recombines TRBV5-4 with TRBJ1-2; 7 nucleotides match TRBD1. The CDR3 loop spans 13 amino acids. Looked up from germline, CDR1 is SGHNT and CDR2 is YYREEE (reference sequence). Trimming cost V 4 bases and J 3 bases; bases outside gene matches: 3. In DNA form, the CDR3 reads TGTGCCAGCAGCCAAGACAGGGACTATGGCTACACCTTC. Translation: CASSQDRDYGYTF.